The 9 T cell receptor beta chains below all came from one sample that was sequenced in a study of T cells after yellow fever vaccination (dated by TCRdb to about 2019). The method was 5' RACE. The data were produced on an Illumina HiSeq 2500. TCRdb cleaned the public reads at Q25 with fastp, built clones with MiXCR and kept in-frame beta chains. Each CDR3 protein appears once, grouped with its most common genes and DNA. Here the sample has 450,000 to 600,000 distinct CDR3 sequences; 13% occur a single time. The ten largest clones take up 11% to 15% of the sample. Explained via the paper, the treatment or condition label denotes: live attenuated yellow fever vaccine strain. The sample in question was PBMCs, obtained on the day of the yellow fever booster vaccination. The receptor source for this set is a man aged 25-45 years who received the YFV17D yellow fever vaccine.

This chain connects TRBV15 to TRBJ2-1; D call uncertain. There are 16 residues in the CDR3. Trimming removed 4 bases from V and 2 bases from J, with 15 bases in between. Per germline, CDR1 LNHNV and CDR2 YYDKDF (reference sequence). CDR3 sequence: CATSIGSTYAYNEQFF. The CDR3 DNA reads as TGTGCCACCAGCATCGGGTCGACGTACGCCTACAATGAGCAGTTCTTC. The whole variable domain, remainder taken from reference TRBV15 and TRBJ2-1, is DAMVIQNPRYQVTQFGKPVTLSCSQTLNHNVMYWYQQKSSQAPKLLFHYYDKDFNNEADTPDNFQSRRPNTSFCFLDIRSPGLGDTAMYLCATSIGSTYAYNEQFFGPGTRLTVL.

This clonotype has ten or more counts. The chain combines TRBV18 with TRBJ2-7; D possibly corresponds to TRBD1 (6 bases). Looked up from germline, CDR1 is KGHSH and CDR2 is LQKENI. The ends were cut back, 3 bases at V and 5 bases at J, with 8 bases in the middle. This CDR3 is 12 amino acids long. The CDR3 DNA sequence: TGTGCCAGCTCACCCACAGGGCACGAGCAGTACTTC. Translation gives CASSPTGHEQYF.

This clonotype was observed a few times. The chain carries TRBV20-1 and TRBJ2-2, with D maybe TRBD2 (6 bases). Per the germline V gene, CDR1 is DFQATT and CDR2 is SNEGSKA (reference sequence). V lost 5 bases and J 2 bases, leaving 18 bases between the germline ends. CDR3 length: 16 residues. The CDR3 loop reads CSAQDLGGTNTGELFF. The DNA of the CDR3 is TGCAGTGCTCAAGATCTAGGCGGGACTAACACCGGGGAGCTGTTTTTT.

The rearrangement links TRBV24-1 to TRBJ2-3, with D possibly being TRBD2 (6 bases). V lost 8 bases and J 0 bases, leaving 20 bases between the germline ends. The CDR3 is made up of 17 amino acids. CDR1 and CDR2 from the germline V gene are KGHDR and SFDVKD. The CDR3: CATNGGTASASTDTQYF. The CDR3 nucleotides are TGTGCCACCAATGGGGGGACGGCGTCCGCTAGCACAGATACGCAGTATTTT.

In its sample, this clonotype was seen a few times. The rearrangement links TRBV7-9 to TRBJ2-3; 8 positions agree with TRBD2. This CDR3 has 15 residues. Germline assignment: CDR1 SEHNR and CDR2 FQNEAQ (reference sequence). The V and J ends lost 2 bases and 5 bases, in that order; junction bases with no gene match: 6. DNA for the CDR3: TGTGCCAGCAGCTTATCGGGGGGGCGGATAGATACGCAGTATTTT. Translating it yields CASSLSGGRIDTQYF.

This clonotype was detected a few times. The rearrangement joins TRBV6-1 to TRBJ1-6, with 9 bases lining up with TRBD1. CDR1 is MNHNS and CDR2 is SASEGT in the germline V gene. V trimming: 6 bases; J trimming: 13 bases; junction bases outside the gene matches: 13. This CDR3 region has 15 residues. CDR3 sequence: CASRTQGQGFVPLHF. CDR3 nucleotides: TGTGCCAGCAGAACCCAGGGACAGGGATTCGTCCCCCTCCACTTT.

The sample holds a few counts of this clonotype. The chain links TRBV12-3 or TRBV12-4 to TRBJ2-1; tentatively, D is TRBD2 (6 bases). The CDR3 sequence is 13 residues long. V was cut by 5 bases and J by 10 bases, with 15 bases left in between. The CDR3 DNA reads as TGTGCCAGCAGTGCTCTGGAGGGCTGGGAGCAGTTCTTC. Translation: CASSALEGWEQFF.

This clonotype was seen a few times. V usage is TRBV20-1 and J usage is TRBJ2-1, with 7 bases fitting TRBD1. This CDR3 is 12 amino acids long. Germline V gene data show CDR1 as DFQATT and CDR2 as SNEGSKA (reference sequence). V shed 2 bases and J 8 bases; nucleotides not matched to a gene: 3. The CDR3 bases are TGCAGTGCTAGAAGGCAGGGGGATGAGCAGTTCTTC. Protein: CSARRQGDEQFF.

In its sample, this clonotype was seen a few times. The CDR3 DNA sequence: TGTGCCAGCAGGCCGCCTAGCGCTGGCACAGATACGCAGTATTTT. Translating it yields CASRPPSAGTDTQYF. The chain recombines TRBV6-1 with TRBJ2-3; tentatively, D is TRBD2 (6 bases). CDR1 MNHNS and CDR2 SASEGT come from the germline V gene. The V gene lost 6 bases and the J gene lost 1 base, with 14 bases spanning the gap. The CDR3 is 15 amino acids.